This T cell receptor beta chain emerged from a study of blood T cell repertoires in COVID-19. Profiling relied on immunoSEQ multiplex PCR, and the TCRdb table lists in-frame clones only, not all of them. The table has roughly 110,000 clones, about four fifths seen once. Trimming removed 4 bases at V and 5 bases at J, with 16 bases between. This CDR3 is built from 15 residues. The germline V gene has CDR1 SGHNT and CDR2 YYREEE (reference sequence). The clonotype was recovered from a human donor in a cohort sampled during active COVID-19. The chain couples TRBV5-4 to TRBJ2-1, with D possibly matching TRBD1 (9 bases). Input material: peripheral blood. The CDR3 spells CASSPGGDRDNEQFF. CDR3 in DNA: TGTGCCAGCAGCCCCGGGGGGGACAGGGACAATGAGCAGTTCTTC.